The following is a T cell receptor (beta chain) sequence with its context. The target antigen is unknown. Assay used: immunoSEQ multiplex PCR; TCRdb lists only in-frame clones, some missing. This table holds nearly 90,000 clones, roughly 90% found once. Trimming took 1 base from V and 0 from J; bases not matched to a gene: 6. The CDR3 extends over 16 amino acids. CDR1 and CDR2 from the germline V gene are LGHDT and YNNKEL (reference sequence). The data stem from a study of T cell responses to AZD1222 COVID-19 vaccine. The study, taken as a whole, reports: In the spike-specific TCR repertoire, nearly half reportedly target unmutated variant regions. Mostly white British, mostly female donors; authors suggested clonal diversity may be underestimated.

Pooling of second doses given at about 4 or about 12 weeks was done. This specimen was peripheral blood, taken 28 days after the second AZD1222 dose. The chain has TRBV3-1 (or the pseudogene TRBV3-2) and TRBJ2-7, with 7 bases identical to TRBD2. The receptor's source is an adult who received the AZD1222 COVID-19 vaccine. This CDR3 reads CASSQGGGVYSYEQYF. The CDR3 DNA is TGTGCCAGCAGCCAAGGTGGGGGGGTCTACTCCTACGAGCAGTACTTC.